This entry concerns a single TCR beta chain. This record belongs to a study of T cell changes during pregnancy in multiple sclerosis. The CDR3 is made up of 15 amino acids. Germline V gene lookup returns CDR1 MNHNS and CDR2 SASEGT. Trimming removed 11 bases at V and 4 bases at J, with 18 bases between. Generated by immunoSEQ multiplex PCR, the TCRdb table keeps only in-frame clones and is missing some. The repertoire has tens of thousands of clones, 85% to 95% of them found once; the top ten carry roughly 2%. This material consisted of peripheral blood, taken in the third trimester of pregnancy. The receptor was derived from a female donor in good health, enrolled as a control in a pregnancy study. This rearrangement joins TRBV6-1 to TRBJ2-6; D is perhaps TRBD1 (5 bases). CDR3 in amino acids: CAGQGRERGANVLTF. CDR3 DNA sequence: TGTGCCGGCCAGGGTAGGGAACGAGGGGCCAACGTCCTGACTTTC.